The next 4 T cell receptor beta chains were all read from a single sample in a study of STAT3 mutations in large granular lymphocyte leukemia (dated by TCRdb to between 2018 and 2020). General study outcomes and caveats: Every T-LGLL patient showed at least one immunodominant TCRbeta clonotype, and about half showed multiple immunodominant subclonotypes.

Libraries came from the immunoSEQ multiplex PCR assay. TCRdb holds this immuneACCESS table with in-frame rearrangements only. Some clones are missing; in checked studies, unresolved V genes explain under half, and the rest has no known cause. For this sample the table gives fewer than 250 clones, of which about 40% were detected only once. Approximately 47% of the sample is held by the ten biggest clonotypes. No antigen has been assigned to these receptors. Sequencing used peripheral blood mononuclear cells. The receptors derive from a man aged 60 to 75 with T-cell large granular lymphocyte leukemia. Some clones in this sample may be carry-over from other donors' samples. The age is the age at diagnosis.

The chain is built from TRBV5-1 and TRBJ1-3; 7 nucleotides agree with TRBD1. This CDR3 spans 16 amino acids. Germline-derived CDR1 and CDR2 are SGHRS and YFSETQ. V shed 3 bases and J 0 bases; nucleotides not matched to a gene: 6. The chain's CDR3 is CASSSTGLHSGNTIYF. The CDR3 DNA reads TGCGCCAGCAGCTCGACAGGGCTACACTCTGGAAACACCATATATTTT.

The rearrangement joins TRBV5-4 to TRBJ2-7, with 8 bases identical to TRBD2. After removal of 0 bases from V and 4 bases from J, the junction contained 6 bases not matched to a gene. The CDR3 runs to 15 residues. Germline loops: CDR1 SGHNT, CDR2 YYREEE (reference sequence). CDR3 in amino acids: CASSLGAGAHYEQYF. The CDR3 DNA reads TGTGCCAGCAGCTTGGGAGCGGGAGCCCATTACGAGCAGTACTTC.

The chain recombines TRBV4-1 with TRBJ2-7; 10 positions match TRBD2. Losses at the gene ends were 1 base for V and 6 bases for J; bases not matched to a gene: 6. This CDR3 is built from 15 residues. Germline lookup yields CDR1 MGHRA and CDR2 YSYEKL. This CDR3 is CASSQVPAGGFEQYF. In DNA form, the CDR3 reads TGCGCCAGCAGCCAAGTCCCAGCGGGAGGGTTCGAGCAGTACTTC.

There are a few counts of this clone. The chain's CDR3 is CASSPDSEKLFF. The DNA for the CDR3 is TGTGCCAGCTCACCAGATTCCGAAAAACTGTTTTTT. The J gene is TRBJ1-4, the V gene TRBV18; D gene uncertain. V was clipped by 2 bases and J by 8 bases, with 6 bases between them. CDR3 size: 12 residues. Germline V gene lookup returns CDR1 KGHSH and CDR2 LQKENI. The variable domain in full, completed from reference TRBV18 and TRBJ1-4, reads NAGVMQNPRHLVRRRGQEARLRCSPMKGHSHVYWYRQLPEEGLKFMVYLQKENIIDESGMPKERFSAEFPKEGPSILRIQQVVRGDSAAYFCASSPDSEKLFFGSGTQLSVL.